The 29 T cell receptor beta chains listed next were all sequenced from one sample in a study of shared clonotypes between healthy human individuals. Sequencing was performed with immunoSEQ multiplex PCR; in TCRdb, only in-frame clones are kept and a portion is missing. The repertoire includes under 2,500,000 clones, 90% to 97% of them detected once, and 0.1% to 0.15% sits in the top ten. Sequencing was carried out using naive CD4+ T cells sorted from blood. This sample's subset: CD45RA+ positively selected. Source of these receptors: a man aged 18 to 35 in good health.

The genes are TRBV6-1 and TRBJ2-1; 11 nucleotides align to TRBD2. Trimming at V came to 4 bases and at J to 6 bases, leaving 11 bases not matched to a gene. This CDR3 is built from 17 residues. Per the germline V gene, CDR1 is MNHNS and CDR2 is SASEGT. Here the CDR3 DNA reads TGTGCCAGCAGTGGACCCATAGCGGGGGGGCTAATCAATGAGCAGTTCTTC. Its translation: CASSGPIAGGLINEQFF.

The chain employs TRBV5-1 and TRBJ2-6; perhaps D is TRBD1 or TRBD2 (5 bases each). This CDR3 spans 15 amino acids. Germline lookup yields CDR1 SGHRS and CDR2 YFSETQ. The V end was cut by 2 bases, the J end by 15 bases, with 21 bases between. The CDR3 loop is CASSLDLIGGRGLTF. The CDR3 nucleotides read TGCGCCAGCAGCTTAGACCTAATTGGGGGACGGGGCCTGACTTTC.

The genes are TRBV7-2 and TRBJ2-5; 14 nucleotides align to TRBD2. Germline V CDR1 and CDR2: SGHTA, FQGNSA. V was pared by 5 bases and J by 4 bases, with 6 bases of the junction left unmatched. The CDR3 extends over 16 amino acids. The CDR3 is CASSRGLAGGTETQYF. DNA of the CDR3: TGTGCCAGCAGCCGAGGACTAGCGGGGGGTACAGAGACCCAGTACTTC.

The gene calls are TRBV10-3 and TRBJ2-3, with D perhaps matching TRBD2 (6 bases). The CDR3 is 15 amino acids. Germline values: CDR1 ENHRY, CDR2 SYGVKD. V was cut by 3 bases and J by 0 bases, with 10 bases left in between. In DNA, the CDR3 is TGTGCCATCAGTGACCAGCGGGCTAGCACAGATACGCAGTATTTT. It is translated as CAISDQRASTDTQYF.

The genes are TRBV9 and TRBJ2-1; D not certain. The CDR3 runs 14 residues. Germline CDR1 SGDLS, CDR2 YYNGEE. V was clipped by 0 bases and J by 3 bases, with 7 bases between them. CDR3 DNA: TGTGCCAGCAGCGTAGCCGGATTCTACAATGAGCAGTTCTTC. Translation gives CASSVAGFYNEQFF.

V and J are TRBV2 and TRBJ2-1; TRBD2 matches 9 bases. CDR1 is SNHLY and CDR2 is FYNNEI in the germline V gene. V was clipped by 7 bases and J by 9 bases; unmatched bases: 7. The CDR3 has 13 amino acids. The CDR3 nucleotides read TGTGCCAGCAACCGCGGGGGGGCCGTTGAGCAGTTCTTC. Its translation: CASNRGGAVEQFF.

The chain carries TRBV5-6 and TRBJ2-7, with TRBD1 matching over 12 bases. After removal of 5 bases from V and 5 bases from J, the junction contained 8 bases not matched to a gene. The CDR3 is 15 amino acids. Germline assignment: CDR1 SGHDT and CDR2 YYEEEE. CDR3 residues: CASRQPGQGAHEQYF. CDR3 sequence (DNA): TGTGCCAGCAGACAACCGGGACAGGGGGCCCACGAGCAGTACTTC.

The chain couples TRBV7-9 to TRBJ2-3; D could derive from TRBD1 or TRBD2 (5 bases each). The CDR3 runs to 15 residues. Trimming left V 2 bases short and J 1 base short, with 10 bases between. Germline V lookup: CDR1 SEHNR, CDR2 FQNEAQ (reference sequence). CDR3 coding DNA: TGTGCCAGCAGCTTAAGGGTGGGGGGCACAGATACGCAGTATTTT. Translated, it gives CASSLRVGGTDTQYF.

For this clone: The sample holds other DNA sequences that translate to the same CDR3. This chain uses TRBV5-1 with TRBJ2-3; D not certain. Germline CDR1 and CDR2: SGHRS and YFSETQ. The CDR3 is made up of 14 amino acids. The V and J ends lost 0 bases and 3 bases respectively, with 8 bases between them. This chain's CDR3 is CASSLVRVTDTQYF. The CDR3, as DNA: TGCGCCAGCAGCTTGGTTCGAGTAACAGATACGCAGTATTTT.

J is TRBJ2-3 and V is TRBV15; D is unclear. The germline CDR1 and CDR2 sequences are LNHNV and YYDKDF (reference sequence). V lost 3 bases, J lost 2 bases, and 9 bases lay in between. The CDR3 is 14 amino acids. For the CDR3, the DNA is TGTGCCACCAGCAGTTTAGCCATCACAGATACGCAGTATTTT. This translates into CATSSLAITDTQYF.

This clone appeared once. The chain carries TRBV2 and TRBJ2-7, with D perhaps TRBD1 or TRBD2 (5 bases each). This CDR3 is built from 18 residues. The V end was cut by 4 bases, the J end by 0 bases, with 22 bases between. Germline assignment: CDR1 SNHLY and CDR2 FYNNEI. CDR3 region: CASSVEGGATVASYEQYF. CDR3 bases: TGTGCCAGCAGTGTAGAGGGTGGGGCCACGGTGGCCTCCTACGAGCAGTACTTC.

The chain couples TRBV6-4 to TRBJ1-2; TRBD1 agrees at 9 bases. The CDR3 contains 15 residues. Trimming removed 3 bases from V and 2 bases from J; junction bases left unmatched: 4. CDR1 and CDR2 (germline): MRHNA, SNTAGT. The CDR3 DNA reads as TGTGCCAGCAGTGAACGGACAGGGGCCAACTATGGCTACACCTTC. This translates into CASSERTGANYGYTF.

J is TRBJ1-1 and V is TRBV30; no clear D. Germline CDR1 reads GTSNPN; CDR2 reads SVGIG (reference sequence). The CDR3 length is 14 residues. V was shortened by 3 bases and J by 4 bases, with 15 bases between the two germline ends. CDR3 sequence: CAWRGNRRATEAFF. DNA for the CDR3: TGTGCCTGGAGGGGTAACAGAAGGGCCACTGAAGCTTTCTTT.

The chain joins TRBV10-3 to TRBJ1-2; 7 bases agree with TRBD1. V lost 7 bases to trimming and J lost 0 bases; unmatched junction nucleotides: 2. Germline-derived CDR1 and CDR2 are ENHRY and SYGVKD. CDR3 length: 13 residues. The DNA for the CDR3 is TGTGCCATCACTGGGACAGCTAACTATGGCTACACCTTC. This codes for CAITGTANYGYTF.

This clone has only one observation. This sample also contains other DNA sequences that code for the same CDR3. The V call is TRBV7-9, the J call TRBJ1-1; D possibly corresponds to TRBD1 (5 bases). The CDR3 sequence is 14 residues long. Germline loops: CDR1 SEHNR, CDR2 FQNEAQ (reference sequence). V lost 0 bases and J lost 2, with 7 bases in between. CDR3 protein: CASSLATGNTEAFF. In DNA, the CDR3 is TGTGCCAGCAGCTTAGCAACAGGCAACACTGAAGCTTTCTTT.

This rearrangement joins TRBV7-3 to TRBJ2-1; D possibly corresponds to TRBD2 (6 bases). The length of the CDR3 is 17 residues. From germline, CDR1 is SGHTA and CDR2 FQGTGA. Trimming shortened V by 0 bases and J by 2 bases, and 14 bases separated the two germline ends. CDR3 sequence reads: CASSLTGAGITYNEQFF. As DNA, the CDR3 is TGTGCCAGCAGCTTAACCGGGGCGGGGATAACCTACAATGAGCAGTTCTTC.

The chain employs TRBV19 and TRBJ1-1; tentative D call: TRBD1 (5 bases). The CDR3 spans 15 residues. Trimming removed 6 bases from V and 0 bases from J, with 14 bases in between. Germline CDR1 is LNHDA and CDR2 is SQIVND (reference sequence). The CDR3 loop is CASSIGGHLNTEAFF. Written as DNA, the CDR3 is TGTGCCAGTAGCATTGGTGGACACTTGAACACTGAAGCTTTCTTT.

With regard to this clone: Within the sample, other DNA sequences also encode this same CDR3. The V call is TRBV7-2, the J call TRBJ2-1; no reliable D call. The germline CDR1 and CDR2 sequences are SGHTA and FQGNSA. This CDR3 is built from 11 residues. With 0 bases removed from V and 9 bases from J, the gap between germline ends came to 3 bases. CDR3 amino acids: CASSLAVEQFF. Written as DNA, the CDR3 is TGTGCCAGCAGCTTAGCGGTTGAGCAGTTCTTC.

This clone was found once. This chain's CDR3 is CASSSGAGTGIFYGYTF. DNA of the CDR3: TGTGCCAGCAGCTCCGGGGCCGGGACAGGGATCTTTTATGGCTACACCTTC. J is TRBJ1-2 and V is TRBV5-8, with 9 bases fitting TRBD1. CDR1 is SGHTS and CDR2 is YDEGEE in the germline V gene. J gave up 5 bases and V 3 bases, and 14 bases lay outside the gene matches. This CDR3 comprises 17 residues.

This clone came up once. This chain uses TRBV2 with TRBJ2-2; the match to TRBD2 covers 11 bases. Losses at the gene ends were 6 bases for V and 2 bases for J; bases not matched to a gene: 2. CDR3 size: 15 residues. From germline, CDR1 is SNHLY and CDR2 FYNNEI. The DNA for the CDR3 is TGTGCCAGCAGAAGACTAGCGGGAAACACCGGGGAGCTGTTTTTT. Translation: CASRRLAGNTGELFF. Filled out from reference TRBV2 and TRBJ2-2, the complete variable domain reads EPEVTQTPSHQVTQMGQEVILRCVPISNHLYFYWYRQILGQKVEFLVSFYNNEISEKSEIFDDQFSVERPDGSNFTLKIRSTKLEDSAMYFCASRRLAGNTGELFFGEGSRLTVL.

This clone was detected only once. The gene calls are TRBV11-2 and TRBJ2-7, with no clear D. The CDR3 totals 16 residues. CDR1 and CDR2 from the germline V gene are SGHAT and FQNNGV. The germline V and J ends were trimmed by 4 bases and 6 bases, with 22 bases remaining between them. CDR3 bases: TGTGCCAGCAGCTCCCCCTCATCGTATATTATGGGCGAGCAGTACTTC. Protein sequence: CASSSPSSYIMGEQYF.

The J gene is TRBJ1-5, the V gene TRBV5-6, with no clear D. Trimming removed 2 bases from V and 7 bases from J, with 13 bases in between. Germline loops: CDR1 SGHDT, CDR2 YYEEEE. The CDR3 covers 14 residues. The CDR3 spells CASSLRVGGQPQHF. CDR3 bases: TGTGCCAGCAGCTTAAGGGTGGGCGGCCAGCCCCAGCATTTT.

The CDR3 region has the DNA TGTGCCTGGAGTGTACGGAAGAGCGGGTATGGCTACACCTTC. As protein: CAWSVRKSGYGYTF. J is TRBJ1-2 and V is TRBV30; no definite D call. Trimming cost V 0 bases and J 5 bases, with 13 bases left between them. The CDR3 totals 14 residues. Germline lookup yields CDR1 GTSNPN and CDR2 SVGIG (reference sequence).

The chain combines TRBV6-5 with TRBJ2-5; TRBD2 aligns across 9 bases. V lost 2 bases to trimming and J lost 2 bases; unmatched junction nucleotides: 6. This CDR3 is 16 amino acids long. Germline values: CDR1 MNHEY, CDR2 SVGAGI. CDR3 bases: TGTGCCAGCAGTTACCGAGGTAGCGGGGGACAAGAGACCCAGTACTTC. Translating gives CASSYRGSGGQETQYF.

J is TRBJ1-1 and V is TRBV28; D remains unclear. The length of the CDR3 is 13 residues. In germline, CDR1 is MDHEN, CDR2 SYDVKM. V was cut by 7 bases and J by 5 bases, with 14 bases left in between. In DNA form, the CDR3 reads TGTGCCAGCACCCAACACGGGAGGACTGAAGCTTTCTTT. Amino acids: CASTQHGRTEAFF.

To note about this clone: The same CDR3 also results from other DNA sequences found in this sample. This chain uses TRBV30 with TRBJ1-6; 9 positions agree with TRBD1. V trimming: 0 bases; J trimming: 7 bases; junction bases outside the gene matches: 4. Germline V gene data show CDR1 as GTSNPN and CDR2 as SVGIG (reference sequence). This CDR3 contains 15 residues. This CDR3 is CAWSVPGTGNSPLHF. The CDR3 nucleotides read TGTGCCTGGAGTGTACCCGGGACAGGGAATTCACCCCTCCACTTT.

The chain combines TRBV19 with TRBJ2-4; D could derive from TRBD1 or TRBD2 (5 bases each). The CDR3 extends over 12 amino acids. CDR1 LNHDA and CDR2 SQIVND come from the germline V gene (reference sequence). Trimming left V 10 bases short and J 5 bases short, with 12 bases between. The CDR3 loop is CATRDGQNIQYF. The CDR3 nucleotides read TGTGCCACACGGGACGGCCAAAACATTCAGTACTTC. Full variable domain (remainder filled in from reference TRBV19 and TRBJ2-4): DGGITQSPKYLFRKEGQNVTLSCEQNLNHDAMYWYRQDPGQGLRLIYYSQIVNDFQKGDIAEGYSVSREKKESFPLTVTSAQKNPTAFYLCATRDGQNIQYFGAGTRLSVL.

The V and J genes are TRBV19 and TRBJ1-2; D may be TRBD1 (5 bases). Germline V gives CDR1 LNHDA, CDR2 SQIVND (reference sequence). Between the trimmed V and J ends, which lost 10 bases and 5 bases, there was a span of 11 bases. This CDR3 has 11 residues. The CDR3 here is CAIFGGYGYTF. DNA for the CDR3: TGTGCCATATTCGGGGGGTATGGCTACACCTTC.

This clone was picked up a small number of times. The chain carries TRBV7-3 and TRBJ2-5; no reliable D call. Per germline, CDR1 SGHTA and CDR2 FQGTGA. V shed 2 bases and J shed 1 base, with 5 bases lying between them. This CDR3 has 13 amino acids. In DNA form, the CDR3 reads TGTGCCAGCAGCTTACAGCCCCAAGAGACCCAGTACTTC. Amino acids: CASSLQPQETQYF.